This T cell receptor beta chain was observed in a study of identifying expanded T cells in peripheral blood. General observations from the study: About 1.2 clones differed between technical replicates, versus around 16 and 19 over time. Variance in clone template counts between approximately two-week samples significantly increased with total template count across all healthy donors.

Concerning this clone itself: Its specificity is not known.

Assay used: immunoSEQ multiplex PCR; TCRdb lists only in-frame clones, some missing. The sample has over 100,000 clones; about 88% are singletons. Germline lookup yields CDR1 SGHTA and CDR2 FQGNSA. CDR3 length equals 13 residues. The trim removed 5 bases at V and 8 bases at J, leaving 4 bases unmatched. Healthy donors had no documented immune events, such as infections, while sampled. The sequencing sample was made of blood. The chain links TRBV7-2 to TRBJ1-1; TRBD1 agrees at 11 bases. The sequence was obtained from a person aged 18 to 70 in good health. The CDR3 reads CASSRTGGAEAFF. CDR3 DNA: TGTGCCAGCAGCCGGACAGGGGGCGCGGAAGCTTTCTTT.